Below, 22 T cell receptor beta chains from the same sample are listed, as sequenced in a study of blood T cells in healthy people across ages. Combining a sample-barcoded 5' primer with a J-beta primer mix, a second PCR ran for roughly 7 to 12 cycles. Each CDR3 protein gets one entry after TCRdb re-called the 5' RACE reads with MiXCR. The sample contains under 1,000,000 distinct CDR3 sequences, roughly 35% of which appear only once. Sequencing was done on a sample of blood. These receptor sequences come from a man younger than 30 in good health.

In this sample, this clonotype turned up a few times. The rearrangement links TRBV29-1 to TRBJ2-3, with 10 bases identical to TRBD2. The germline CDR1 and CDR2 sequences are SQVTM and ANQGSEA. V dropped 5 bases and J dropped 1; count of bases not matched to a gene: 3. There are 14 residues in the CDR3. The CDR3 DNA is TGCAGCGTTCTCCTAGCGGGGGGCACAGATACGCAGTATTTT. Amino acid sequence: CSVLLAGGTDTQYF.

This clonotype has only a few counts. The chain links TRBV7-9 to TRBJ1-2; tentatively, D is TRBD1 (5 bases). V shed 0 bases and J shed 7 bases, with 9 bases lying between them. CDR3 length: 13 amino acids. Looked up from germline, CDR1 is SEHNR and CDR2 is FQNEAQ (reference sequence). The CDR3 protein is CASSLAGAGGYTF. The CDR3 coding sequence is TGTGCCAGCAGCTTAGCAGGGGCGGGTGGCTACACCTTC.

This clonotype occurred a few times. CDR3 sequence (DNA): TGCGCCAGCAGCGAAGGACAGTTTTCGAACAATGAGCAGTTCTTC. Encoded protein: CASSEGQFSNNEQFF. The J gene is TRBJ2-1, the V gene TRBV5-1; weak D call: TRBD1 (6 bases). The CDR3 is 15 amino acids. V gave up 4 bases and J gave up 5 bases, with 16 bases separating them. Germline V gene lookup returns CDR1 SGHRS and CDR2 YFSETQ.

This chain links TRBV5-1 with TRBJ2-7; 9 positions match TRBD1. CDR3 length: 14 residues. CDR1 is SGHRS and CDR2 is YFSETQ in the germline V gene. Trimming removed 4 bases from V and 5 bases from J; junction bases left unmatched: 7. Here the CDR3 reads CASSLLDRGNEQYF. In nucleotides, the CDR3 is TGCGCCAGCAGCCTGCTGGACAGGGGAAACGAGCAGTACTTC. The full variable domain, its missing parts supplied by reference TRBV5-1 and TRBJ2-7, is KAGVTQTPRYLIKTRGQQVTLSCSPISGHRSVSWYQQTPGQGLQFLFEYFSETQRNKGNFPGRFSGRQFSNSRSEMNVSTLELGDSALYLCASSLLDRGNEQYFGPGTRLTVT.

This clonotype has just a few counts. The chain recombines TRBV6-6 with TRBJ1-6; D perhaps matches TRBD1 (6 bases). Deletions cut 5 bases from V and 3 bases from J, with 14 bases between. The CDR3 contains 16 residues. Germline CDR1 reads MNHNY; CDR2 reads SVGAGI (reference sequence). CDR3 in DNA: TGTGCCAGCAGTGCCTCCCAGGGGAACTATAATTCACCCCTCCACTTT. This encodes CASSASQGNYNSPLHF.

The chain is built from TRBV7-2 and TRBJ2-1; 8 bases line up with TRBD1. The DNA end is a closer match to TRBJ2-7, so the J assignment may be wrong. The CDR3 sequence is 17 residues long. From germline, CDR1 is SGHTA and CDR2 FQGNSA. The CDR3 DNA is TGTGCCAGCAGCCTGAAGTGGGACAGGACCCACTACAATGAGCAGTACTTC. Residues: CASSLKWDRTHYNEQYF.

This clonotype was counted only a few times. V usage is TRBV7-3 and J usage is TRBJ1-5, with TRBD1 identical over 8 bases. CDR1 and CDR2 from the germline V gene are SGHTA and FQGTGA. The CDR3 runs to 18 residues. V lost 4 bases, J lost 1 base, and 12 bases stayed unmatched. The CDR3 spells CASSCPGTGSLSNQPQHF. CDR3 nucleotide sequence: TGTGCCAGCAGCTGTCCCGGGACAGGTAGTTTGAGCAATCAGCCCCAGCATTTT.

Only a few counts were recorded for this clonotype. The gene calls are TRBV20-1 and TRBJ2-1; D may be TRBD2 (6 bases). Germline loops: CDR1 DFQATT, CDR2 SNEGSKA (reference sequence). V lost 2 bases to trimming and J lost 9 bases, with 14 bases between them. This CDR3 has 13 residues. CDR3 in amino acids: CSARMIGGFEQFF. As DNA, the CDR3 is TGCAGTGCTAGAATGATCGGGGGATTTGAGCAGTTCTTC.

This clonotype was detected only a few times. V gene TRBV21-1 combines with J gene TRBJ2-3; the D call in the table, TRBD2, was not verified against the DNA. TRBV21-1 is annotated as a pseudogene. CDR3 length: 17 amino acids. The CDR3 region is CASSKSSPRQWVDTQYF. For the CDR3, the DNA is TGTGCCAGCAGCAAGTCTAGCCCACGTCAATGGGTGGATACGCAGTATTTT.

The V and J genes are TRBV3-1 and TRBJ2-7; D remains unclear. Germline V CDR1 and CDR2: LGHDT, YNNKEL (reference sequence). Trimming took 4 bases from V and 3 from J, leaving 4 bases between them. The CDR3 sequence is 11 residues long. CDR3 nucleotide sequence: TGTGCCAGCAGCCGGATCTACGAGCAGTACTTC. Its protein product is CASSRIYEQYF.

This rearrangement joins TRBV2 to TRBJ2-7; D could derive from TRBD1 or TRBD2 (6 bases each). The tail of the sequence fits TRBJ2-5 better, so the J call may be wrong. The V gene's germline CDR1 is SNHLY and CDR2 FYNNEI. The CDR3 length is 13 residues. CDR3 loop: CASGPGAFETQYF. The CDR3 DNA reads as TGTGCCAGCGGCCCGGGGGCCTTTGAGACCCAGTACTTC.

The chain couples TRBV4-2 to TRBJ2-3, with a weak D call TRBD2 (6 bases). CDR1 LGHNA and CDR2 YNFKEQ come from the germline V gene. The length of the CDR3 is 17 residues. Trimming cost V 1 base and J 1 base, with 15 bases left between them. The CDR3 DNA reads as TGTGCCAGCAGCCAAGGTGGAGGCGGGGAGCGCACAGATACGCAGTATTTT. Translated, it gives CASSQGGGGERTDTQYF.

The gene calls are TRBV28 and TRBJ2-5; 8 nucleotides agree with TRBD1. CDR3 length: 17 residues. Germline V gene sequence: CDR1 MDHEN, CDR2 SYDVKM. V trimming: 2 bases; J trimming: 4 bases; junction bases outside the gene matches: 12. CDR3 in amino acids: CASSLRPQGAERETQYF. Written as DNA, the CDR3 is TGTGCCAGCAGTTTACGACCCCAGGGGGCGGAGCGAGAGACCCAGTACTTC.

This clonotype was recorded at least ten times. This chain joins TRBV12-3 or TRBV12-4 and TRBJ2-7, with D perhaps matching TRBD1 or TRBD2 (5 bases each). Trimming removed 3 bases at V and 5 bases at J, with 11 bases between. The CDR3 length is 13 residues. CDR3 residues: CASSFSGDHEQYF. The CDR3 DNA is TGTGCCAGCAGTTTTTCTGGGGACCACGAGCAGTACTTC.

This chain joins TRBV12-3 or TRBV12-4 and TRBJ1-3; D uncertain. The CDR3 length is 15 residues. The germline V and J ends were trimmed by 6 bases and 2 bases, with 14 bases remaining between them. The CDR3 nucleotides are TGTGCCAGCAGATCCCAGGAGTTCACTGGAAACACCATATATTTT. Encoded protein: CASRSQEFTGNTIYF.

In regard to this clonotype: The junction and the germline gene differ at one end; a read error may be behind it. The V call is TRBV6-5, the J call TRBJ2-3; the match to TRBD2 covers 8 bases. The CDR3 runs 16 residues. Per germline, CDR1 MNHEY and CDR2 SVGAGI. The chain's CDR3 is CASPRGGGLFADAQYF. The CDR3 region has the DNA TGTGCCAGCCCCCGGGGGGGAGGGCTGTTCGCAGATGCGCAGTATTTT.

In its sample, this clonotype was seen a few times. The chain couples TRBV27 to TRBJ2-1, with D perhaps TRBD1 or TRBD2 (6 bases each). This CDR3 region has 16 residues. Looked up from germline, CDR1 is MNHEY and CDR2 is SMNVEV (reference sequence). V lost 0 bases and J 2 bases, leaving 11 bases between the germline ends. The CDR3 sequence is CASSLSAEGAYNEQFF. In nucleotides, the CDR3 is TGTGCCAGCAGTTTATCGGCGGAGGGGGCCTACAATGAGCAGTTCTTC.

The sample holds a few counts of this clonotype. This CDR3 reads CASSLSLAESYEQYF. The CDR3 DNA sequence: TGTGCCAGCAGCTTATCCCTAGCGGAATCCTACGAGCAGTACTTC. The V and J genes are TRBV7-2 and TRBJ2-7, with TRBD2 matching over 7 bases. V gave up 2 bases and J gave up 1 base; unmatched junction bases: 5. Looked up from germline, CDR1 is SGHTA and CDR2 is FQGNSA. The CDR3 covers 15 residues.

The rearrangement uses TRBV7-2 and TRBJ1-4, with D uncertain. Germline CDR1 SGHTA, CDR2 FQGNSA. This CDR3 is built from 15 residues. Trimming cost V 1 base and J 7 bases, with 13 bases left between them. The CDR3 loop is CASSLVSALGEKLFF. In DNA, the CDR3 is TGTGCCAGCAGCTTAGTGTCAGCCCTCGGTGAAAAACTGTTTTTT.

This clonotype came up a few times. The chain combines TRBV29-1 with TRBJ1-1; D gene unclear. Trimming stripped 7 bases from V and 1 base from J, with 10 bases between. Germline V lookup: CDR1 SQVTM, CDR2 ANQGSEA. The CDR3 length is 12 residues. This chain's CDR3 is CSAVRGNTEAFF. Written as DNA, the CDR3 is TGCAGCGCCGTCCGGGGGAACACTGAAGCTTTCTTT.

The chain couples TRBV12-3 or TRBV12-4 to TRBJ2-7, with 7 bases fitting TRBD1. With 5 bases clipped from V and 1 base from J, the junction kept 5 bases outside the gene matches. CDR3 length equals 14 residues. The CDR3 is CASSKPQGSYEQYF. CDR3 bases: TGTGCCAGCAGTAAACCACAGGGGTCCTACGAGCAGTACTTC.

The chain employs TRBV24-1 and TRBJ2-5; the D gene is possibly TRBD2 (6 bases). CDR1 KGHDR and CDR2 SFDVKD come from the germline V gene. The V gene lost 7 bases and the J gene lost 11 bases, with 22 bases spanning the gap. The CDR3 length is 14 residues. The CDR3 spells CATSEGRGPNEQYF. Written as DNA, the CDR3 is TGTGCCACCAGCGAAGGGCGGGGACCCAATGAGCAGTACTTC.